Below, 30 T cell receptor beta chains from the same sample are listed, as sequenced in a study of T cell repertoires in cytomegalovirus infection. Their specific antigens are unknown. MiXCR, run by TCRdb on the reads, gives a single entry per CDR3 protein. The repertoire holds about 770,000 distinct CDR3 sequences, with just under 30% as singletons. Sequencing used cultured CD8+ T cells from PBMCs, obtained from culture after CMV antigen stimulation. The origin of the receptors is a human donor in good health (CMV status not recorded). Some clones in this sample may be carry-over from other donors' samples.

The chain recombines TRBV12-3 or TRBV12-4 with TRBJ1-5; D gene ambiguous. The CDR3 has 15 amino acids. V lost 5 bases and J lost 2, with 13 bases in between. The chain's CDR3 is CASSKERWGNQPQHF. CDR3 nucleotide sequence: TGTGCCAGCAGTAAGGAACGTTGGGGCAATCAGCCCCAGCATTTT.

The chain carries TRBV20-1 and TRBJ2-5, with D uncertain. CDR3 length equals 13 residues. The V gene's germline CDR1 is DFQATT and CDR2 SNEGSKA (reference sequence). The ends were cut back, 0 bases at V and 3 bases at J, with 8 bases in the middle. The CDR3 sequence is CSARDLGEETQYF. The CDR3 DNA is TGCAGTGCTAGAGATCTTGGGGAAGAGACCCAGTACTTC.

This clonotype was counted between two and nine times. A much larger clone lies a single base off, so this may be a read error. The genes are TRBV7-6 and TRBJ1-1; tentatively, D is TRBD1 (5 bases). The CDR3 totals 13 residues. In germline, CDR1 is SGHVS, CDR2 FNYEAQ. V was cut by 2 bases and J by 5 bases, with 9 bases left in between. The CDR3 nucleotides read TGTGCCAGCAGCTTATTTGGGGGAACTGAAGCTTTCTTT. The encoded protein is CASSLFGGTEAFF.

At least ten counts were recorded for this clonotype. CDR3 region: CASRSFSVVWEQYV. DNA of the CDR3: TGTGCCAGCAGAAGCTTCAGCGTTGTATGGGAGCAGTACGTC. J is TRBJ2-7 and V is TRBV6-2 or TRBV6-3; D is undetermined. Germline loops: CDR1 MNHEY, CDR2 SVGEGT. The CDR3 is 14 residues long. The V gene lost 6 bases and the J gene lost 7 bases, with 19 bases spanning the gap.

This clonotype has only a few counts. J is TRBJ2-2 and V is TRBV6-8; 9 bases are shared with TRBD2. Losses at the gene ends were 2 bases for V and 7 bases for J; bases not matched to a gene: 8. CDR1 and CDR2 from the germline V gene are MNHGY and SAAAGT. This CDR3 contains 16 residues. The chain's CDR3 is CASSYGAGGPNGELFF. The CDR3, as DNA: TGTGCCAGCAGTTACGGGGCGGGGGGGCCGAACGGGGAGCTGTTTTTT.

This sequence joins TRBV19 and TRBJ1-1; D is perhaps TRBD1 (5 bases). Germline assignment: CDR1 LNHDA and CDR2 SQIVND (reference sequence). Trimming took 5 bases from V and 4 from J, leaving 17 bases between them. The CDR3 contains 15 residues. The CDR3 region is CASSPRDLRGTEAFF. In DNA, the CDR3 is TGTGCCAGTAGTCCCCGGGATCTAAGGGGCACTGAAGCTTTCTTT.

This clonotype showed up many times. The CDR3 DNA reads TGTGCCAGCAGCTTAAGACTGACTAGCACAGATACGCAGTATTTT. The encoded protein is CASSLRLTSTDTQYF. The genes are TRBV7-3 and TRBJ2-3; D ambiguous. V was pared by 1 base and J by 0 bases, with 8 bases between. CDR1 and CDR2 (germline): SGHTA, FQGTGA. CDR3 length equals 15 residues.

The chain links TRBV14 to TRBJ2-7; a weak D match, TRBD1 (5 bases). Per the germline V gene, CDR1 is SGHDN and CDR2 is FVKESK. V shed 8 bases and J shed 4 bases, with 12 bases lying between them. The CDR3 spans 12 residues. The DNA for the CDR3 is TGTGCCAGCGGACACAACGGTTACGAGCAGTACTTC. Its translation is CASGHNGYEQYF.

The V gene is TRBV19, the J gene TRBJ1-1; 7 bases fit TRBD1. CDR1 LNHDA and CDR2 SQIVND come from the germline V gene (reference sequence). The CDR3 is made up of 15 amino acids. Losses at the gene ends were 3 bases for V and 1 base for J; bases not matched to a gene: 5. CDR3 DNA sequence: TGTGCCAGTAGTATTACAGGGGCCGCGAACACTGAAGCTTTCTTT. Translating it yields CASSITGAANTEAFF. Supplemented by reference TRBV19 and TRBJ1-1, the full variable domain reads DGGITQSPKYLFRKEGQNVTLSCEQNLNHDAMYWYRQDPGQGLRLIYYSQIVNDFQKGDIAEGYSVSREKKESFPLTVTSAQKNPTAFYLCASSITGAANTEAFFGQGTRLTVV.

The chain has TRBV19 and TRBJ1-2, with D tentatively TRBD1 (5 bases). This CDR3 has 14 amino acids. Trimming took 3 bases from V and 6 from J, leaving 14 bases between them. Germline lookup yields CDR1 LNHDA and CDR2 SQIVND (reference sequence). Written as DNA, the CDR3 is TGTGCCAGTAGTATTTTCGACAGACCCCATGGCTACACCTTC. Translating it yields CASSIFDRPHGYTF.

The chain links TRBV2 to TRBJ1-2; D call uncertain. Trimming took 2 bases from V and 2 from J, leaving 9 bases between them. The CDR3 runs to 14 residues. Germline CDR1 SNHLY, CDR2 FYNNEI. CDR3 residues: CASSEKAVNYGYTF. CDR3 bases: TGTGCCAGCAGTGAAAAAGCAGTAAACTATGGCTACACCTTC.

There are many counts of this clonotype. The chain uses TRBV12-3 or TRBV12-4 and TRBJ1-6; D uncertain. The V and J ends lost 0 bases and 0 bases respectively, with 3 bases between them. The CDR3 is made up of 15 amino acids. The CDR3: CASSLASSYNSPLHF. The DNA for the CDR3 is TGTGCCAGCAGTTTAGCCAGCTCCTATAATTCACCCCTCCACTTT.

This clonotype was detected only once. The chain carries TRBV7-6 and TRBJ2-2; D uncertain. The V end was cut by 6 bases, the J end by 0 bases, with 11 bases between. The CDR3 is made up of 15 amino acids. Germline V gives CDR1 SGHVS, CDR2 FNYEAQ. CDR3 residues: CASRVRQPNTGELFF. The CDR3 coding sequence is TGTGCCAGCAGAGTCAGGCAGCCGAACACCGGGGAGCTGTTTTTT.

The gene calls are TRBV7-4 and TRBJ1-2; 7 bases line up with TRBD1. V lost 1 base and J lost 5; bases outside the gene matches: 10. CDR3 size: 16 residues. In germline, CDR1 is SGHVT, CDR2 SQSDAQ. CDR3 loop: CASSLGQGTLEYGYTF. The CDR3 nucleotides read TGTGCCAGCAGCTTAGGACAGGGAACGCTGGAATATGGCTACACCTTC. The whole variable domain, filled in from reference TRBV7-4 and TRBJ1-2, reads GAGVSQSPRYKVAKRGRDVALRCDSISGHVTLYWYRQTLGQGSEVLTYSQSDAQRDKSGRPSGRFSAERPERSVSTLKIQRTEQGDSAVYLCASSLGQGTLEYGYTFGSGTRLTVV.

The chain couples TRBV12-3 or TRBV12-4 to TRBJ2-7; a weak D match, TRBD1 (5 bases). The ends were cut back, 7 bases at V and 1 base at J, with 17 bases in the middle. This CDR3 is 15 amino acids long. CDR3 protein: CASTQTVGWSYEQYF. CDR3 DNA: TGTGCCAGCACCCAGACAGTCGGGTGGTCCTACGAGCAGTACTTC.

In the case of this clonotype: At one boundary the junction diverges from the germline segment, which might be a read error. The chain employs TRBV7-7 and TRBJ1-1; D is unresolved. Germline-derived CDR1 and CDR2 are SSHAT and FNYEAQ (reference sequence). The CDR3 consists of 13 residues. The CDR3 loop is CASRPLPETEAFF. CDR3 sequence (DNA): TGTGCTAGCAGGCCCCTTCCCGAGACTGAAGCTTTCTTT. The full variable domain, with the rest looked up from reference TRBV7-7 and TRBJ1-1, is GAGVSQSPRYKVTKRGQDVTLRCDPISSHATLYWYQQALGQGPEFLTYFNYEAQPDKSGLPSDRFSAERPEGSISTLTIQRTEQRDSAMYRCASRPLPETEAFFGQGTRLTVV.

This clonotype was detected a few times. The chain couples TRBV6-1 to TRBJ2-7; no clear D gene. The CDR3 covers 13 residues. Germline CDR1 and CDR2: MNHNS and SASEGT. V lost 0 bases, J lost 5 bases, and 8 bases lay in between. CDR3 sequence: CASSEAPGNEQYF. The CDR3 DNA reads TGTGCCAGCAGTGAAGCTCCAGGTAACGAGCAGTACTTC.

This clonotype occurred a few times. V gene TRBV12-3 or TRBV12-4 combines with J gene TRBJ2-6; D is unclear. The CDR3 consists of 14 residues. V lost 5 bases, J lost 0 bases, and 5 bases lay in between. CDR3 nucleotide sequence: TGTGCCAGCAGTCAACTCTCTGGGGCCAACGTCCTGACTTTC. This translates into CASSQLSGANVLTF.

This chain uses TRBV5-1 with TRBJ1-1; no clear D gene. The CDR3 has 16 residues. Germline assignment: CDR1 SGHRS and CDR2 YFSETQ. Between the trimmed V and J ends, which lost 4 bases and 4 bases, there was a span of 20 bases. CDR3 protein: CASSLPRDRVSTEAFF. CDR3 bases: TGCGCCAGCAGCCTCCCAAGAGACCGGGTAAGCACTGAAGCTTTCTTT.

This clonotype has just a few counts. The V gene is TRBV29-1, the J gene TRBJ1-1; D is undetermined. The germline V gene encodes CDR1 SQVTM and CDR2 ANQGSEA. Trimming pared 7 bases from V and 5 bases from J, leaving 14 bases between. The CDR3 length is 12 residues. CDR3 loop: CSATTGGTEAFF. In DNA form, the CDR3 reads TGCAGCGCCACGACCGGAGGGACTGAAGCTTTCTTT.

This clonotype was seen a handful of times. The genes are TRBV14 and TRBJ1-2; 7 bases line up with TRBD1. The CDR3 sequence is 13 residues long. Looked up from germline, CDR1 is SGHDN and CDR2 is FVKESK. V lost 5 bases, J lost 4 bases, and 4 bases stayed unmatched. CDR3 loop: CASSSRTGYGYTF. The CDR3, as DNA: TGTGCCAGCAGCAGTCGGACAGGCTATGGCTACACCTTC.

The chain carries TRBV27 and TRBJ1-5, with TRBD1 matching 8 bases. Germline lookup yields CDR1 MNHEY and CDR2 SMNVEV (reference sequence). CDR3 size: 15 residues. V gave up 5 bases and J gave up 5 bases; unmatched junction bases: 8. This CDR3 is CASSPGTGLYQPQHF. In DNA form, the CDR3 reads TGTGCCAGCAGTCCAGGGACAGGTCTGTATCAGCCCCAGCATTTT.

This clonotype was observed many times. The gene calls are TRBV5-6 and TRBJ1-2; D may be TRBD1 (6 bases). The CDR3 spans 13 residues. V was pared by 3 bases and J by 4 bases, with 10 bases between. In germline, CDR1 is SGHDT, CDR2 YYEEEE. The CDR3 protein is CASSSGQPYGYTF. The CDR3 coding sequence is TGTGCCAGCAGCTCTGGACAGCCCTATGGCTACACCTTC.

The rearrangement links TRBV11-3 to TRBJ1-1, with D perhaps matching TRBD1 (5 bases). V was pared by 0 bases and J by 9 bases, with 11 bases between. The CDR3 totals 13 residues. CDR1 and CDR2 from the germline V gene are SGHNT and YENEEA. The CDR3 sequence is CASSLDLWGQAFF. CDR3 sequence (DNA): TGTGCCAGCAGCTTAGATCTATGGGGACAAGCTTTCTTT.

There are a few counts of this clonotype. V usage is TRBV19 and J usage is TRBJ1-6; 7 nucleotides line up with TRBD1. The junction had 2 bases not matched to a gene; V was cut back by 3 bases and J by 0 bases. Germline CDR1 and CDR2: LNHDA and SQIVND (reference sequence). The CDR3 totals 16 residues. The chain's CDR3 is CASSMGQSSYNSPLHF. CDR3 in DNA: TGTGCCAGTAGTATGGGACAGAGCTCCTATAATTCACCCCTCCACTTT.

This rearrangement joins TRBV6-2 or TRBV6-3 to TRBJ2-1, with 7 bases fitting TRBD1. The CDR3 has 17 amino acids. Germline V gives CDR1 MNHEY, CDR2 SVGEGT. The J segment lost 6 bases and the V segment lost 1 base, leaving 12 bases of the junction unmatched. The CDR3 DNA sequence: TGTGCCAGCAGTTACTTGACGACAGGGAGAGTCAGCAATGAGCAGTTCTTC. Protein: CASSYLTTGRVSNEQFF.

The chain is built from TRBV9 and TRBJ2-5, with D possibly matching TRBD1 (5 bases). With 1 base removed from V and 5 bases from J, the gap between germline ends came to 15 bases. Looked up from germline, CDR1 is SGDLS and CDR2 is YYNGEE. This CDR3 has 15 residues. Here the CDR3 DNA reads TGTGCCAGCAGCGTATCGCAGGGTTCAGGGGAGACCCAGTACTTC. Protein: CASSVSQGSGETQYF.

The V and J genes are TRBV6-2 or TRBV6-3 and TRBJ2-1; TRBD2 matches at 8 bases. The J segment lost 4 bases and the V segment lost 5 bases, leaving 13 bases of the junction unmatched. The CDR3 spans 17 residues. Per germline, CDR1 MNHEY and CDR2 SVGEGT. The CDR3, as DNA: TGTGCCAGCAGTGGTATAACCAGCGGGGGACCTTACAATGAGCAGTTCTTC. Its translation is CASSGITSGGPYNEQFF.

This clonotype was counted a few times. The chain is built from TRBV11-2 and TRBJ1-1, with D possibly matching TRBD1 (6 bases). Per the germline V gene, CDR1 is SGHAT and CDR2 is FQNNGV. The CDR3 length is 13 residues. Trimming took 6 bases from V and 8 from J, leaving 16 bases between them. The CDR3 region is CASSFPQGPEAFF. DNA of the CDR3: TGTGCCAGCAGTTTCCCACAGGGCCCAGAAGCTTTCTTT.

This clonotype was counted ten times or more. V usage is TRBV7-2 and J usage is TRBJ2-5, with TRBD1 matching over 10 bases. This CDR3 is 15 amino acids long. With V trimmed by 5 bases and J by 5 bases, 8 bases remained unmatched. The V gene's germline CDR1 is SGHTA and CDR2 FQGNSA. CDR3 nucleotide sequence: TGTGCCAGCAGCCCGACAGGGGGCATACGGGAGACCCAGTACTTC. This translates into CASSPTGGIRETQYF.